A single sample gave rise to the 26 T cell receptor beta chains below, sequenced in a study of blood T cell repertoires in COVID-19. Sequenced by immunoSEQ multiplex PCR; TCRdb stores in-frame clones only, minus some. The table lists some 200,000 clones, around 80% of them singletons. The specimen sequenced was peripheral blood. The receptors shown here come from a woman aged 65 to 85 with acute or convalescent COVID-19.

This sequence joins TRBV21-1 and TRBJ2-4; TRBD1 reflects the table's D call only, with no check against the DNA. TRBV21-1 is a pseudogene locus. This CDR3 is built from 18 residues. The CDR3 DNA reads TGTGCCAGCAGGAAAGCGTTTACAGGGGATTTAGCCAAAAACATTCAGTACTTC. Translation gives CASRKAFTGDLAKNIQYF.

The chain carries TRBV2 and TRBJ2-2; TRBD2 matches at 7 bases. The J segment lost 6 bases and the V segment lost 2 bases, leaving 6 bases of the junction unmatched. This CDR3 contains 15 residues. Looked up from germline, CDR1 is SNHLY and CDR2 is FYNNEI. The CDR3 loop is CASSEKTAGSGELFF. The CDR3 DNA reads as TGTGCCAGCAGTGAAAAGACAGCGGGATCCGGGGAGCTGTTTTTT.

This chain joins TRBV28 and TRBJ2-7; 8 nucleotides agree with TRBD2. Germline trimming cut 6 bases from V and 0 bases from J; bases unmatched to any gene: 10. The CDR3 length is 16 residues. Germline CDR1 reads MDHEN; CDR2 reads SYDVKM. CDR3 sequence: CASRPPHGRGSYEQYF. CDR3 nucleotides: TGTGCCAGCAGACCCCCCCACGGGAGGGGCTCCTACGAGCAGTACTTC. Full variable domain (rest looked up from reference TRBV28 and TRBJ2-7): DVKVTQSSRYLVKRTGEKVFLECVQDMDHENMFWYRQDPGLGLRLIYFSYDVKMKEKGDIPEGYSVSREKKERFSLILESASTNQTSMYLCASRPPHGRGSYEQYFGPGTRLTVT.

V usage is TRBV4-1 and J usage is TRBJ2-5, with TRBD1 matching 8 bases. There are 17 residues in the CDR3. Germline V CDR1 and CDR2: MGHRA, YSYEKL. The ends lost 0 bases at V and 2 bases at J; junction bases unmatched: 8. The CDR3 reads CASSQDSTGGWQETQYF. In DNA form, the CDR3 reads TGCGCCAGCAGCCAAGATTCAACAGGGGGATGGCAAGAGACCCAGTACTTC.

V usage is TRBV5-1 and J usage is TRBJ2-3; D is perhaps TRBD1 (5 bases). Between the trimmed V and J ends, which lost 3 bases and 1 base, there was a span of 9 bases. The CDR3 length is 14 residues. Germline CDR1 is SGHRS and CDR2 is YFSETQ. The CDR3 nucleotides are TGCGCCAGCAGCTCCAAAGGGGGCACAGATACGCAGTATTTT. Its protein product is CASSSKGGTDTQYF.

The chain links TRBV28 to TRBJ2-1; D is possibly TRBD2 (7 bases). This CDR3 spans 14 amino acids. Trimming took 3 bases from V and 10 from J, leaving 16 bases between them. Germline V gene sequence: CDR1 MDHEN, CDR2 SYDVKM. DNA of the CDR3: TGTGCCAGCAGTTTCGGGGGGCTGGAGGGAGAGCAGTTCTTC. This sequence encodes CASSFGGLEGEQFF.

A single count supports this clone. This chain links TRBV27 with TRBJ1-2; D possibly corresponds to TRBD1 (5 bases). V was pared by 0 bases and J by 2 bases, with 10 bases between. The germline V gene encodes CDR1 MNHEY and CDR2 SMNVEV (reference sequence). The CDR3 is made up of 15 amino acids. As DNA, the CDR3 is TGTGCCAGCAGTTTATCGGCAGGGAAGAACTATGGCTACACCTTC. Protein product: CASSLSAGKNYGYTF.

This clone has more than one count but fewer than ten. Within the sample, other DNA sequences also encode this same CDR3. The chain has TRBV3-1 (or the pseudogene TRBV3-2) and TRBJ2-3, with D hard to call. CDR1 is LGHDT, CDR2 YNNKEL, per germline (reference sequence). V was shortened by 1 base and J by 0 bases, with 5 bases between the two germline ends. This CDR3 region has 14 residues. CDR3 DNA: TGTGCCAGCAGCCAAGTACGGAGCACAGATACGCAGTATTTT. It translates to CASSQVRSTDTQYF.

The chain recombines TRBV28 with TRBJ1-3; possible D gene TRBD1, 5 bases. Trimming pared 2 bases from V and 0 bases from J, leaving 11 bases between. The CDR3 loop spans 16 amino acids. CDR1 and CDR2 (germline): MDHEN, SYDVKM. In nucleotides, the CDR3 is TGTGCCAGCAGTTTACTAGGGGCCAGCTCTGGAAACACCATATATTTT. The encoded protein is CASSLLGASSGNTIYF.

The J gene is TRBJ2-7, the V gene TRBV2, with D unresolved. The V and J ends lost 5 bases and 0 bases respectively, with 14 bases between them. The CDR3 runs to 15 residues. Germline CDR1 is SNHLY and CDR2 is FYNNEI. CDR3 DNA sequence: TGTGCCAGCAGTCCGCCGGTACTGAGCTCCTACGAGCAGTACTTC. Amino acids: CASSPPVLSSYEQYF.

The CDR3 nucleotides are TGTGCCTGGAGTGTACAGGGGGCGAGTGATACGCAGTATTTT. This codes for CAWSVQGASDTQYF. The chain carries TRBV30 and TRBJ2-3, with 9 bases matching TRBD1. Trimming took 0 bases from V and 6 from J; bases not matched to a gene: 4. The CDR3 is 14 amino acids. The germline V gene encodes CDR1 GTSNPN and CDR2 SVGIG (reference sequence). The whole variable domain, remainder taken from reference TRBV30 and TRBJ2-3, is SQTIHQWPATLVQPVGSPLSLECTVEGTSNPNLYWYRQAAGRGLQLLFYSVGIGQISSEVPQNLSASRPQDRQFILSSKKLLLSDSGFYLCAWSVQGASDTQYFGPGTRLTVL.

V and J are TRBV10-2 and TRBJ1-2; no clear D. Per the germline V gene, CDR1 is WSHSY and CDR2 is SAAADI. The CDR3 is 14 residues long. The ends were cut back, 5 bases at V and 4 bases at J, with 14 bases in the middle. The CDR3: CASSPQSAAYGYTF. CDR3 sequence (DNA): TGCGCCAGCAGTCCTCAATCGGCGGCCTATGGCTACACCTTC.

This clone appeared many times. The CDR3 nucleotides are TGTGCCAGCAGGGCACCTGGGGCCAACGTCCTGACTTTC. Encoded protein: CASRAPGANVLTF. The chain is built from TRBV27 and TRBJ2-6; D is ambiguous. This CDR3 has 13 amino acids. The germline CDR1 and CDR2 sequences are MNHEY and SMNVEV (reference sequence). V was cut by 6 bases and J by 2 bases, with 5 bases left in between.

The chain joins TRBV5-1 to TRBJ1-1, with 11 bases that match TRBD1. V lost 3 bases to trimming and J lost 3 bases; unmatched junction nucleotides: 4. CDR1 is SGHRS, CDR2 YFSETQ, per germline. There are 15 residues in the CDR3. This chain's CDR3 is CASSSGTGGDTEAFF. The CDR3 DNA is TGCGCCAGCAGCTCGGGGACAGGGGGGGACACTGAAGCTTTCTTT. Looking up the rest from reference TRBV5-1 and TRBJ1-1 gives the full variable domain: KAGVTQTPRYLIKTRGQQVTLSCSPISGHRSVSWYQQTPGQGLQFLFEYFSETQRNKGNFPGRFSGRQFSNSRSEMNVSTLELGDSALYLCASSSGTGGDTEAFFGQGTRLTVV.

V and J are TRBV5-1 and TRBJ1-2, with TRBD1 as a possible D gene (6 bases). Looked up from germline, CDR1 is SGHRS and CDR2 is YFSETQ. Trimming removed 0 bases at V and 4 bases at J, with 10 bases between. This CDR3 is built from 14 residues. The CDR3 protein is CASSLGDIGYGYTF. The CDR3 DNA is TGCGCCAGCAGCTTGGGGGACATTGGCTATGGCTACACCTTC. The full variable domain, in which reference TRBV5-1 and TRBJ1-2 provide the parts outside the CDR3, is KAGVTQTPRYLIKTRGQQVTLSCSPISGHRSVSWYQQTPGQGLQFLFEYFSETQRNKGNFPGRFSGRQFSNSRSEMNVSTLELGDSALYLCASSLGDIGYGYTFGSGTRLTVV.

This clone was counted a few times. CDR3 amino acids: CATGLDYNEQFF. The CDR3 nucleotides read TGTGCCACCGGACTAGACTACAATGAGCAGTTCTTC. V is TRBV10-3 and J is TRBJ2-1; 7 bases match TRBD2. The CDR3 extends over 12 amino acids. V lost 10 bases to trimming and J lost 3 bases; unmatched junction nucleotides: 3. Germline CDR1 ENHRY, CDR2 SYGVKD.

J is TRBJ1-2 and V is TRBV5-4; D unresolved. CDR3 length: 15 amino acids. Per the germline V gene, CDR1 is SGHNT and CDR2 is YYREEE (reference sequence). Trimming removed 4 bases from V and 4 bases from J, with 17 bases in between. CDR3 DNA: TGTGCCAGCAGCCTATCAACGGAGTCCGTCTATGGCTACACCTTC. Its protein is CASSLSTESVYGYTF.

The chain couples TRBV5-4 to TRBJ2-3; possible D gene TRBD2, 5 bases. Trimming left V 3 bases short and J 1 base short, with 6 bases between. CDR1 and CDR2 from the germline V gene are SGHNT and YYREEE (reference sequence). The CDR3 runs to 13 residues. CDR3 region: CASSSGGTDTQYF. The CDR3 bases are TGTGCCAGCAGCTCCGGGGGCACAGATACGCAGTATTTT. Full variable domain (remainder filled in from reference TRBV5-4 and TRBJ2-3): ETGVTQSPTHLIKTRGQQVTLRCSSQSGHNTVSWYQQALGQGPQFIFQYYREEENGRGNFPPRFSGLQFPNYSSELNVNALELDDSALYLCASSSGGTDTQYFGPGTRLTVL.

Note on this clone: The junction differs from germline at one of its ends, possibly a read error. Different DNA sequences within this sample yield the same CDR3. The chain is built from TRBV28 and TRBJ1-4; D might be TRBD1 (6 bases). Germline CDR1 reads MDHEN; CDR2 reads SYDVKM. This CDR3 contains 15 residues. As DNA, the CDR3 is TGTGCCAGCAGCTTATCAGGGGCTACTAATGAAAAACTGTTTTTT. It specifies CASSLSGATNEKLFF. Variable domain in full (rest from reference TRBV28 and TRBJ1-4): DVKVTQSSRYLVKRTGEKVFLECVQDMDHENMFWYRQDPGLGLRLIYFSYDVKMKEKGDIPEGYSVSREKKERFSLILESASTNQTSMYLCASSLSGATNEKLFFGSGTQLSVL.

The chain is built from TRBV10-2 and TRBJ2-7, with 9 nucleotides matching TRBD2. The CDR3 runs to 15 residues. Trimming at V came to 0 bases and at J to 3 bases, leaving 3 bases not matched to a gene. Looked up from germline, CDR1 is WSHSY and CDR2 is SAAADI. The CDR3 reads CASSESLAGIYEQYF. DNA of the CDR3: TGCGCCAGCAGTGAGTCTCTAGCGGGGATCTACGAGCAGTACTTC.

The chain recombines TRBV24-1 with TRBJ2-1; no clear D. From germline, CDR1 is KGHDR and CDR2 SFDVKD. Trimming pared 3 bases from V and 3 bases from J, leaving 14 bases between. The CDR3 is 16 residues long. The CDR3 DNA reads TGTGCCACCAGTGATCCCCGCGGCGAGTACTACAATGAGCAGTTCTTC. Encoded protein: CATSDPRGEYYNEQFF.

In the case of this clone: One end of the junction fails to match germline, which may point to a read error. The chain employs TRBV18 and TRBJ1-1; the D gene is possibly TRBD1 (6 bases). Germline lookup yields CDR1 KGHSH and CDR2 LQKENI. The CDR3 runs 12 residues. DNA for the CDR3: TGTGCCAGCTCACGGTGGGACACTGGAGCTTTCTTT. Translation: CASSRWDTGAFF.

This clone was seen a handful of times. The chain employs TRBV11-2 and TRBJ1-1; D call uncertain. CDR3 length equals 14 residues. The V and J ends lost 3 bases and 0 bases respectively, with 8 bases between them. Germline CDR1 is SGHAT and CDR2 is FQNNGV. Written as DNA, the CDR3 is TGTGCCAGCAGCTTGGGCCCGATGAACACTGAAGCTTTCTTT. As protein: CASSLGPMNTEAFF.

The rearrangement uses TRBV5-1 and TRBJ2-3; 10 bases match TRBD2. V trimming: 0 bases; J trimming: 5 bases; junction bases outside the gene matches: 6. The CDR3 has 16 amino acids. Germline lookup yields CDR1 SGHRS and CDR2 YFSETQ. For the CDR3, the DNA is TGCGCCAGCAGCTTGGACCTAGCGGGAGTGGGAGATACGCAGTATTTT. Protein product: CASSLDLAGVGDTQYF.

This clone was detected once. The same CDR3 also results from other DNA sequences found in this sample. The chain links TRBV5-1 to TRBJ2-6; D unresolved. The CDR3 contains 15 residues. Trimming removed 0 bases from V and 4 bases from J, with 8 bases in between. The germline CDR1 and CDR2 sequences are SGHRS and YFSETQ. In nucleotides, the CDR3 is TGCGCCAGCAGCTTGGGCGGTTCAGGGGCCAACGTCCTGACTTTC. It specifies CASSLGGSGANVLTF.

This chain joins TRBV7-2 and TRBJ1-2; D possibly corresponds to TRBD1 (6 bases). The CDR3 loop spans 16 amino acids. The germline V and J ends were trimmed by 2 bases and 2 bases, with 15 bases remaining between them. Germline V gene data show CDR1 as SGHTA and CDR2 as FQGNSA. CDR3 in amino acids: CASSLTIPGQNYGYTF. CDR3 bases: TGTGCCAGCAGCTTAACCATCCCGGGACAAAACTATGGCTACACCTTC.